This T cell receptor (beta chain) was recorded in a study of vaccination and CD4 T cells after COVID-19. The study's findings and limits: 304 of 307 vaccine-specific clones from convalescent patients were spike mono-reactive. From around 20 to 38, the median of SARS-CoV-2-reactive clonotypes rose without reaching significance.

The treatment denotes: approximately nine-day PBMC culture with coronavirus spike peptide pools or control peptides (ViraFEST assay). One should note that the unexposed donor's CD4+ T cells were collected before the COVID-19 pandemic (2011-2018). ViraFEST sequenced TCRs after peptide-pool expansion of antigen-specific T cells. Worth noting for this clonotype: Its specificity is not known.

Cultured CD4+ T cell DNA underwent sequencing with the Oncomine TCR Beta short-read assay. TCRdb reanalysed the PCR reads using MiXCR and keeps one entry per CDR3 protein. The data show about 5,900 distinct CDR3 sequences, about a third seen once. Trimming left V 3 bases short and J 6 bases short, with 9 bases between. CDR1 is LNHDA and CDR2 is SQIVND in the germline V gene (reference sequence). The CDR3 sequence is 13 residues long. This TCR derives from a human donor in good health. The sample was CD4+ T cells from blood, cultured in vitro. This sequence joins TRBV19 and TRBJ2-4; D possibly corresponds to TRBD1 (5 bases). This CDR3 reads CASSITGLNIQYF. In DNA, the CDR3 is TGTGCCAGTAGTATCACAGGTTTAAACATTCAGTACTTC.